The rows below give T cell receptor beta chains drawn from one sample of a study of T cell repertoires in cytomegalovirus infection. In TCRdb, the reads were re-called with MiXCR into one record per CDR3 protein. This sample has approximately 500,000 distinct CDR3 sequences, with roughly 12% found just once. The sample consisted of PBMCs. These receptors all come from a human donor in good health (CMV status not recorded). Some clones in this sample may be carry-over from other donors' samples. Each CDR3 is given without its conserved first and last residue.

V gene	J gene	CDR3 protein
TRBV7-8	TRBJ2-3	ASSQGGTQY
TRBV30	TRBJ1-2	AWSYGTVNGYT
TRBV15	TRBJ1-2	ATSRDRTGSNYGYT
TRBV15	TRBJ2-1	ATSRDRGTYNEQF
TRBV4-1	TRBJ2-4	ASSQETVAKNIQY
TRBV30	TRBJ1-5	AWSILEGYSNQPQH
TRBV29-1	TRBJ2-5	SVDISGTRETQY
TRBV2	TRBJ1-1	ASRDRGGNTEAF
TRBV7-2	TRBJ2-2	ASSLDVGGELF
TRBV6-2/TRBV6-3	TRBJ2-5	ASSYTQDGTQY
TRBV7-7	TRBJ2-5	ASSLGGGPLPETQY
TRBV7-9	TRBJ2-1	ASSLTSGSGYEQF
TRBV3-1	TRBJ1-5	ASSSTGSVGAQH
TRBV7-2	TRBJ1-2	ASSLSTGERYGYT
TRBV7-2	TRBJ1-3	ASSWGDGNTIY
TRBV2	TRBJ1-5	ASSVGTLGNQPQH
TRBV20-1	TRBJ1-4	SARDPGGEDEKLF
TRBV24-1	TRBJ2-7	ATSDPRQGGYEQY
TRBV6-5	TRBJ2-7	ASSYSPWSGAYEQY
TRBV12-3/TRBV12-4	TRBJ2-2	ASSYGGRAHGELF
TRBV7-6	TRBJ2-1	ASSGMILAQTYNEQF
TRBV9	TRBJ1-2	ASSVGGNYGYT
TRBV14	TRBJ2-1	ASSQTGGGYNEQF
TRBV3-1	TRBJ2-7	ASSQDSWQGAYEQY
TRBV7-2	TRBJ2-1	ASSLERTGMQF
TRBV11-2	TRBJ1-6	ASSLEGTANSPLH
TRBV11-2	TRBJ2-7	ASSPPWTGGLYEQY
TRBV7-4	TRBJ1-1	ASRDRRRNTEAF
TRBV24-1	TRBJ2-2	ATSDSWDRENTGELF
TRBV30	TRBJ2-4	AWSVLGTGENIQY
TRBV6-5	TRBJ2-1	ASSQTSGRYNEQF
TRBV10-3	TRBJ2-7	AISAWDSSYEQY
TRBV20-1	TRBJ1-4	SIRTGPTEKLF
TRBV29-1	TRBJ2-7	SAEWGAYEQY
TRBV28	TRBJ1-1	ASSLSAGQEAF
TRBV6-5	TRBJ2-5	ASSLRTSRETQY
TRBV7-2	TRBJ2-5	ASSLLLTQETQY
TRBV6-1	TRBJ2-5	ASTPDLKTQY
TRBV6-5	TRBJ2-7	AAYRAPSYEQY
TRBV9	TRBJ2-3	ASSVAGGPPDTQY
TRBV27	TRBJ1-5	ASSLSRRATDSNQPQH
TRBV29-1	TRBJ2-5	SVEDAQTQY
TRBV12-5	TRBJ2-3	ASGLASSSTDTQY
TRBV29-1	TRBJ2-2	SGRGQFTGELF
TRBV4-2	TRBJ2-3	ASSQGGFTDTQY
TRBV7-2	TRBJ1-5	ASSTTRRDQPQH
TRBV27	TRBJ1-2	ASSPDGPYGYT
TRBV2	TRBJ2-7	ASSWTLPYEQY
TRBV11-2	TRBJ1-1	ASSSAPELTEAF